This entry describes one TCR beta chain. Its cognate antigen is unknown. TCRdb analysed the RT-PCR reads with MiXCR anew, one entry per CDR3 protein. The data hold 400,000 to 550,000 distinct CDR3 sequences, with less than 30% observed a single time. These data come from a study of response to subunit inactivated influenza vaccine. Study findings and constraints: Every seasonal influenza vaccination brings in few new T cells, the authors suggested.

The junction had 5 bases not matched to a gene; V was cut back by 5 bases and J by 5 bases. Germline values: CDR1 LGHNA, CDR2 YSLEER. The length of the CDR3 is 13 residues. This receptor was taken from a man in his fifties or sixties who received an inactivated influenza vaccine. The chain couples TRBV4-3 to TRBJ2-5; 7 bases are a match to TRBD1. The sequencing here drew on CD4+ T cells sorted from PBMCs, taken roughly 5 days after vaccination. This chain's CDR3 is CASSRDSWETQYF. CDR3 coding DNA: TGCGCCAGCAGCAGGGACAGTTGGGAGACCCAGTACTTC.